These 26 T cell receptor beta chains came from one sample sequenced in a study of shared clonotypes between healthy human individuals. Sequencing used immunoSEQ multiplex PCR; TCRdb keeps in-frame clones, though not all of them. The sample lists over 2 million clones; around 90% were seen once. The sequenced sample was naive CD4+ T cells from PBMCs. Sample subset: CD45RA+ positively selected. These receptors came from a young man in good health. Some clones in this sample may be carry-over from other donors' samples.

The chain recombines TRBV7-6 with TRBJ1-1; a possible D gene is TRBD1 (5 bases). Trimming removed 4 bases at V and 5 bases at J, with 17 bases between. Germline V gene sequence: CDR1 SGHVS, CDR2 FNYEAQ. The CDR3 length is 15 residues. The CDR3 reads CASSSRGARTTEAFF. The CDR3 DNA reads as TGTGCCAGCAGCTCCCGTGGGGCCCGAACAACTGAAGCTTTCTTT.

Only a few counts were recorded for this clone. The CDR3: CSAGGGKLFF. As DNA, the CDR3 is TGCAGTGCTGGGGGGGGAAAACTGTTTTTT. The gene calls are TRBV20-1 and TRBJ1-4; weak D call: TRBD1 (5 bases). Germline V gives CDR1 DFQATT, CDR2 SNEGSKA (reference sequence). Trimming pared 5 bases from V and 10 bases from J, leaving 8 bases between. CDR3 length equals 10 residues.

This chain links TRBV5-1 with TRBJ2-2, with 7 bases identical to TRBD1. CDR1 is SGHRS and CDR2 is YFSETQ in the germline V gene. The CDR3 sequence is 16 residues long. V trimming: 5 bases; J trimming: 1 base; junction bases outside the gene matches: 8. The CDR3 loop reads CASSQLRTGNTGELFF. CDR3 DNA: TGCGCCAGCAGTCAACTTAGGACAGGGAACACCGGGGAGCTGTTTTTT.

The rearrangement joins TRBV6-5 to TRBJ1-5; no firm D call. In germline, CDR1 is MNHEY, CDR2 SVGAGI. This CDR3 spans 14 amino acids. V dropped 6 bases and J dropped 2 bases, with 11 bases sitting between them. CDR3 DNA: TGTGCCAGCAGACCTTCGGGAGGCAATCAGCCCCAGCATTTT. Its protein product is CASRPSGGNQPQHF.

The chain recombines TRBV6-7 with TRBJ2-7; 13 bases agree with TRBD2. TRBV6-7 is an open reading frame whose function is uncertain. The junction had 10 bases not matched to a gene; V was cut back by 5 bases and J by 6 bases. This CDR3 is built from 16 residues. For the CDR3, the DNA is TGTGCCAGCAGTCCGCGGACTAGCGGGAGTGTACTCGAGCAGTACTTC. Its translation is CASSPRTSGSVLEQYF.

The rearrangement links TRBV19 to TRBJ1-5, with D possibly TRBD1 on 5 matching bases. In germline, CDR1 is LNHDA, CDR2 SQIVND (reference sequence). Trimming removed 3 bases at V and 5 bases at J, with 14 bases between. This CDR3 is 15 amino acids long. The CDR3 DNA reads TGTGCCAGTAGTATCGAGCAGGGTTGGGATCAGCCCCAGCATTTT. Translation gives CASSIEQGWDQPQHF.

This chain joins TRBV4-1 and TRBJ2-1, with a weak D call TRBD2 (6 bases). V was shortened by 3 bases and J by 0 bases, with 18 bases between the two germline ends. The CDR3 runs to 18 residues. Germline CDR1 is MGHRA and CDR2 is YSYEKL. For the CDR3, the DNA is TGCGCCAGCAGCCAGCGGGACCCTAGTGCGAGCTCCTACAATGAGCAGTTCTTC. It is translated as CASSQRDPSASSYNEQFF.

This clone was recorded once. The CDR3: CASSSGQLGTGELFF. The CDR3 DNA is TGTGCCAGCTCATCGGGACAGTTGGGAACCGGGGAGCTGTTTTTT. This chain connects TRBV18 to TRBJ2-2; 7 bases align to TRBD1. The ends lost 5 bases at V and 5 bases at J; junction bases unmatched: 8. CDR1 is KGHSH, CDR2 LQKENI, per germline. CDR3 length equals 15 residues.

J is TRBJ1-5 and V is TRBV15; D is unresolved. Germline-derived CDR1 and CDR2 are LNHNV and YYDKDF (reference sequence). V was cut by 5 bases and J by 4 bases, with 12 bases left in between. The CDR3 covers 14 residues. CDR3 in amino acids: CATSARRENQPQHF. Here the CDR3 DNA reads TGTGCCACCAGCGCTCGAAGGGAAAATCAGCCCCAGCATTTT.

This chain uses TRBV5-1 with TRBJ2-5; D is uncertain. V lost 0 bases to trimming and J lost 0 bases, with 6 bases between them. Per germline, CDR1 SGHRS and CDR2 YFSETQ. CDR3 length: 14 residues. CDR3 sequence reads: CASSLEPNQETQYF. The DNA for the CDR3 is TGCGCCAGCAGCTTGGAGCCTAACCAAGAGACCCAGTACTTC.

This chain uses TRBV7-2 with TRBJ2-3, with D maybe TRBD2 (5 bases). The CDR3 spans 14 residues. V was cut by 4 bases and J by 2 bases, with 10 bases left in between. Germline V CDR1 and CDR2: SGHTA, FQGNSA. The CDR3 reads CASSSGIYTDTQYF. For the CDR3, the DNA is TGTGCCAGCAGCTCGGGGATATACACAGATACGCAGTATTTT.

This clone appeared a single time. The rearrangement links TRBV6-6 to TRBJ2-7; no firm D call. Trimming cost V 10 bases and J 0 bases, with 10 bases left between them. Germline values: CDR1 MNHNY, CDR2 SVGAGI (reference sequence). The CDR3 is 12 amino acids. The DNA of the CDR3 is TGTGCCACCCAATCGAGCTCCTACGAGCAGTACTTC. This sequence encodes CATQSSSYEQYF.

The V call is TRBV19, the J call TRBJ2-5, with 11 nucleotides matching TRBD1. Germline V gene sequence: CDR1 LNHDA, CDR2 SQIVND (reference sequence). J gave up 4 bases and V 4 bases, and 5 bases lay outside the gene matches. The CDR3 loop spans 15 amino acids. CDR3 residues: CASSRTGGTAETQYF. In DNA, the CDR3 is TGTGCCAGTAGTAGGACAGGGGGCACGGCAGAGACCCAGTACTTC.

The table lists this clone with a count of one. This chain connects TRBV10-3 to TRBJ1-1; 7 bases are a match to TRBD1. Losses at the gene ends were 4 bases for V and 3 bases for J; bases not matched to a gene: 5. Germline V gene lookup returns CDR1 ENHRY and CDR2 SYGVKD. This CDR3 region has 14 residues. The CDR3 bases are TGTGCCATCAGTGGACAGGGTTGGGACACTGAAGCTTTCTTT. Residues: CAISGQGWDTEAFF.

The genes are TRBV7-2 and TRBJ2-2; D is ambiguous. V was trimmed by 4 bases and J by 6 bases, leaving 12 bases between them. The CDR3 consists of 14 residues. Germline CDR1 is SGHTA and CDR2 is FQGNSA. The CDR3 is CASSWVRLAGELFF. CDR3 bases: TGTGCCAGCAGCTGGGTACGATTGGCCGGGGAGCTGTTTTTT.

Here the CDR3 DNA reads TGTGCCAGCAGGGACGGGGACCTGGCCCACGAGCAGTACTTC. Its translation is CASRDGDLAHEQYF. V and J are TRBV6-6 and TRBJ2-7; D tentatively reads TRBD1 or TRBD2 (5 bases each). In germline, CDR1 is MNHNY, CDR2 SVGAGI (reference sequence). This CDR3 region has 14 residues. V was shortened by 6 bases and J by 5 bases, with 17 bases between the two germline ends.

This chain uses TRBV5-4 with TRBJ2-3, with 8 bases aligning to TRBD1. The CDR3 contains 14 residues. The junction had 6 bases not matched to a gene; V was cut back by 4 bases and J by 5 bases. CDR1 and CDR2 (germline): SGHNT, YYREEE (reference sequence). The CDR3 DNA is TGTGCCAGCAGCACCGGACAGGGTGGAGATACGCAGTATTTT. It translates to CASSTGQGGDTQYF.

About this clone itself: The same CDR3 can be traced to other DNA sequences in this sample. The chain joins TRBV7-3 to TRBJ2-1; 11 bases fit TRBD2. The trim removed 2 bases at V and 9 bases at J, leaving 0 bases unmatched. This CDR3 is 13 amino acids long. CDR1 and CDR2 from the germline V gene are SGHTA and FQGTGA. The CDR3 loop is CASSLLAGGEQFF. In nucleotides, the CDR3 is TGTGCCAGCAGCTTACTAGCGGGAGGTGAGCAGTTCTTC.

This chain connects TRBV5-4 to TRBJ2-7, with 7 bases lining up with TRBD1. The CDR3 loop spans 15 amino acids. The V gene end was trimmed by 3 bases and the J gene end by 2 bases; junction bases not matched to a gene: 8. Germline-derived CDR1 and CDR2 are SGHNT and YYREEE (reference sequence). Here the CDR3 reads CASSSPTGLTYEQYF. DNA of the CDR3: TGTGCCAGCAGCTCCCCGACAGGGCTTACCTACGAGCAGTACTTC.

The chain combines TRBV28 with TRBJ1-2; no definite D call. CDR3 length equals 16 residues. Trimming removed 6 bases from V and 2 bases from J, with 19 bases in between. Germline V CDR1 and CDR2: MDHEN, SYDVKM. In DNA, the CDR3 is TGTGCCAGCAGGCTTGAACGCCCTACGGGGAACTATGGCTACACCTTC. This translates into CASRLERPTGNYGYTF.

The chain is built from TRBV4-2 and TRBJ2-3; D is unclear. Germline CDR1 reads LGHNA; CDR2 reads YNFKEQ. V lost 0 bases and J lost 4, with 11 bases in between. The CDR3 consists of 15 residues. The CDR3 nucleotides are TGTGCCAGCAGCCAAGATACCGCGATCGCAGATACGCAGTATTTT. Translating it yields CASSQDTAIADTQYF.

V and J are TRBV25-1 and TRBJ2-1; D remains unclear. V lost 1 base, J lost 6 bases, and 7 bases lay in between. This CDR3 is built from 13 residues. Germline V gives CDR1 MGHDK, CDR2 SYGVNS. CDR3 in DNA: TGTGCCAGCAGTGAATTATACCGCAATGAGCAGTTCTTC. This sequence encodes CASSELYRNEQFF.

V usage is TRBV23-1 and J usage is TRBJ2-5; 10 bases map to TRBD1. TRBV23-1 is identified as an open reading frame with a role that is uncertain. The V and J ends lost 0 bases and 4 bases, in that order; junction bases with no gene match: 2. The CDR3 covers 15 residues. CDR3 protein: CASSQSRDRGETQYF. The CDR3 DNA reads as TGCGCCAGCAGTCAATCCCGGGACAGGGGAGAGACCCAGTACTTC.

The gene calls are TRBV10-3 and TRBJ2-2, with D possibly matching TRBD1 (7 bases). V dropped 10 bases and J dropped 8 bases, with 23 bases sitting between them. There are 15 residues in the CDR3. The germline V gene encodes CDR1 ENHRY and CDR2 SYGVKD. The CDR3 reads CATRGDEQGIGELFF. CDR3 in DNA: TGTGCCACCAGGGGGGATGAACAGGGTATTGGGGAGCTGTTTTTT.

This CDR3 reads CASQTRDNEQFF. The CDR3 DNA reads TGTGCCAGCCAGACAAGGGACAATGAGCAGTTCTTC. The V call is TRBV6-5, the J call TRBJ2-1, with D hard to call. Germline V gene sequence: CDR1 MNHEY, CDR2 SVGAGI. The CDR3 loop spans 12 amino acids. Trimming removed 8 bases from V and 5 bases from J, with 10 bases in between.

The V call is TRBV2, the J call TRBJ2-7, with D possibly being TRBD1 or TRBD2 (5 bases each). Germline V gene sequence: CDR1 SNHLY, CDR2 FYNNEI. V was cut by 6 bases and J by 3 bases, with 15 bases left in between. This CDR3 spans 14 amino acids. The DNA for the CDR3 is TGTGCCAGCAGGGGGGTAGGACCCGGCTACGAGCAGTACTTC. Translation: CASRGVGPGYEQYF. The variable domain in full, with the rest retrieved from reference TRBV2 and TRBJ2-7, is EPEVTQTPSHQVTQMGQEVILRCVPISNHLYFYWYRQILGQKVEFLVSFYNNEISEKSEIFDDQFSVERPDGSNFTLKIRSTKLEDSAMYFCASRGVGPGYEQYFGPGTRLTVT.